This TCR beta chain came from a study of T cells in Graves' hyperthyroidism and ophthalmopathy. Germline V gene sequence: CDR1 LGHDT, CDR2 YNNKEL (reference sequence). V gave up 6 bases and J gave up 9 bases, with 12 bases separating them. CDR3 size: 12 residues. RNA transcripts gave rise to amplified TCR beta CDR3 regions. HTBI primers drove first-round RT-PCR of the TCR CDR3. TCRdb re-analysed the multiplex PCR reads in MiXCR, keeping a single row per CDR3 protein. Among hundreds of thousands of distinct CDR3 sequences listed, around 15% were seen once. This clonotype came up many times. Sequencing was carried out using blood. V gene TRBV3-1 combines with J gene TRBJ2-1; unclear D gene. The clonotype was recovered from a woman aged 35 to 49 with Graves' ophthalmopathy. CDR3 residues: CASSLRISEQFF. CDR3 in DNA: TGTGCCAGCAGTCTGAGAATAAGTGAGCAGTTCTTC.